This T cell receptor beta chain was recovered during a study of OX40 agonist ivuxolimab in advanced cancers. Across the study: Anti-PD-1, anti-PD-L1 or anti-CTLA-4 therapy given earlier was allowed, and roughly 38% had some.

The sampling schedule covered blood at baseline, cycle 4 day 1, and cycle 7 day 1. Clones were read by immunoSEQ multiplex PCR, and TCRdb kept only the in-frame ones, dropping some. Of roughly 80,000 clones listed, approximately 87% are singletons. Trimming took off 5 bases at V and 1 base at J, with 9 bases between the two ends. CDR1 is SGHRS, CDR2 YFSETQ, per germline. This CDR3 is built from 14 residues. The input for sequencing was CD4+ or CD8+ T cells sorted from blood, taken in a trial of the OX40 agonist ivuxolimab. The chain has TRBV5-1 and TRBJ2-2, with no clear D. This clonotype originated in an adult with an advanced solid tumor such as melanoma, head and neck, liver or kidney cancer. The CDR3 region is CASSYRQNTGELFF. The CDR3 DNA reads TGCGCCAGCAGTTATAGACAGAACACCGGGGAGCTGTTTTTT.